The T cell receptor beta chain described here comes from a study of shared clonotypes between healthy human individuals. The method was immunoSEQ multiplex PCR; TCRdb's version includes in-frame clones alone and lacks a portion of them. The sample has millions of clones; approximately 94% are singletons. Positively selected for CCR7, the CD45RO-negative cells used as naive CD8 cells excluded terminally differentiated effector memory CD45RA+ cells. Trimming took off 6 bases at V and 3 bases at J, with 10 bases between the two ends. CDR3 size: 13 residues. Germline V gene sequence: CDR1 WSHSY, CDR2 SAAADI.

Sequencing used naive CD8+ T cells sorted from blood. This sequence joins TRBV10-2 and TRBJ2-3; D could derive from TRBD1 or TRBD2 (5 bases each). The sequence came from a man aged 18 to 29 in good health. The DNA for the CDR3 is TGCGCCAGCAGCGGGGACGGGACAGATACGCAGTATTTT. Protein product: CASSGDGTDTQYF.